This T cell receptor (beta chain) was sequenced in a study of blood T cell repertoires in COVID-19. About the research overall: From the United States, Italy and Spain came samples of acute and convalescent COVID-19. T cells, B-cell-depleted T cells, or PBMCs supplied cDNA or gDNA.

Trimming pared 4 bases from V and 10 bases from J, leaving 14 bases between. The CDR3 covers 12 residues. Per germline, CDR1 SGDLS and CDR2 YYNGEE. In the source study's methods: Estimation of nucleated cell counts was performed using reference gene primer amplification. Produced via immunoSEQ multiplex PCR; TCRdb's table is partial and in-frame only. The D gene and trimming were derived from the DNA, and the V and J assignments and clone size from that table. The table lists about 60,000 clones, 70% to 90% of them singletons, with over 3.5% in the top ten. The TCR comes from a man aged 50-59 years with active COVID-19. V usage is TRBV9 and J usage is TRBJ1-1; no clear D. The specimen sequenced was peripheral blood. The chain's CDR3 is CASSPDLGAAFF. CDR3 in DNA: TGTGCCAGCAGCCCCGACCTAGGTGCAGCTTTCTTT. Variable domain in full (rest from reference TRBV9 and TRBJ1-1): DSGVTQTPKHLITATGQRVTLRCSPRSGDLSVYWYQQSLDQGLQFLIQYYNGEERAKGNILERFSAQQFPDLHSELNLSSLELGDSALYFCASSPDLGAAFFGQGTRLTVV.